This section outlines one T cell receptor (beta chain) sequence together with its context. The method was immunoSEQ multiplex PCR; TCRdb's version includes in-frame clones alone and lacks a portion of them. The sample gives 150,000 to 200,000 clones, about 93% of which show up once; about 1.6% is in the top ten. The CDR3 length is 15 residues. From germline, CDR1 is SGHVS and CDR2 FQNEAQ. V gave up 5 bases and J gave up 4 bases, with 17 bases separating them. This entry comes from a study of control samples from healthy donors and cancer patients. Sequencing input: blood. This chain uses TRBV7-8 with TRBJ1-1; no reliable D call. This TCR came from a man aged 18 to 30 in good health. In nucleotides, the CDR3 is TGTGCCAGCAGCGATCCCGGTGACCGGGTCACTGAAGCTTTCTTT. Its protein is CASSDPGDRVTEAFF.